This TCR beta chain derives from a study of T-cell reconstitution after alpha-beta-depleted transplantation in children. General observations from the study: The origin of high day-60 TCRbeta diversity in some patients lay in surviving recipient T cells and thymic progenitors. There were reportedly several hundred expanded graft clones from which alpha-beta T cells came about two months after transplant. Newly produced T cells mostly provided counts and TCRbeta diversity after one year, as hyperexpanded clones declined.

During its preparation, the TCRbeta library received unique molecular identifiers. TCRdb re-analysed the PCR reads in MiXCR, keeping a single row per CDR3 protein. The table lists tens of thousands of distinct CDR3 sequences, roughly 5.2% of them singletons. This clonotype was seen ten or more times. Its matching antigen is unknown. Trimming left V 3 bases short and J 1 base short, with 9 bases between. Germline V gene sequence: CDR1 GTSNPN, CDR2 SVGIG (reference sequence). This CDR3 comprises 13 residues. The source is a boy in the first two years of life who had a stem cell transplant for acute myeloid leukemia, so the T cells may come from the graft donor. This rearrangement joins TRBV30 to TRBJ1-1; no clear D. Sequences were derived from PBMCs, mostly from graft donor cells, sampled 180 days after TCRalphabeta/CD19-depleted stem cell transplant. The CDR3 nucleotides are TGTGCCTGGAGAGGACTGTCGAACACTGAAGCTTTCTTT. This encodes CAWRGLSNTEAFF. Variable domain in full (rest from reference TRBV30 and TRBJ1-1): SQTIHQWPATLVQPVGSPLSLECTVEGTSNPNLYWYRQAAGRGLQLLFYSVGIGQISSEVPQNLSASRPQDRQFILSSKKLLLSDSGFYLCAWRGLSNTEAFFGQGTRLTVV.